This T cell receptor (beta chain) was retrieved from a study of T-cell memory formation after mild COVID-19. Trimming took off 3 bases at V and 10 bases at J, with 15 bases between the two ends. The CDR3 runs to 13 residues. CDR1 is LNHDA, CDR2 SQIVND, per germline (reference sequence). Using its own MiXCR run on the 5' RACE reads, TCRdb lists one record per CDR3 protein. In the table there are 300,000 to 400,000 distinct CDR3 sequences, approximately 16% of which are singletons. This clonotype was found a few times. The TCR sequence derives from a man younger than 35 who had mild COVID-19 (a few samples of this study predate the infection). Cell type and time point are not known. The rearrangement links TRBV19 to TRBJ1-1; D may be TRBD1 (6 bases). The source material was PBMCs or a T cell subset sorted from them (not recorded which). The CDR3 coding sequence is TGTGCCAGTAGTATGGGCCAGGGGATGGGAGCTTTCTTT. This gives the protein CASSMGQGMGAFF.